Only a few counts were recorded for the clone carrying this T cell receptor beta chain. This sample stems from a study of regulatory T cells in long-lasting Graves disease. Study-level information: More than 5 years of antithyroid drugs with positive TSH receptor antibodies defined persistent Graves' disease.

Indicated time point: persistent/refractory GD, antithyroid drugs over 5 years with positive TRAb. PBMC RNA was the source of the TCR library. Arm-PCR of CDR3 regions with iRepertoire HTBI primers generated TCR beta libraries. TCRdb re-called the multiplex PCR reads through MiXCR, storing one row per CDR3 protein. Here the sample spans around 400,000 distinct CDR3 sequences, roughly 23% being singletons. This clonotype was sampled from a woman aged 40 to 55 with Graves disease. The sequencing here drew on peripheral blood mononuclear cells (PBMCs), taken when the disease was refractory, from a patient treated with antithyroid drugs.

The CDR3 loop is CASSSTLHEQYF. The CDR3, as DNA: TGTGCCAGCAGTTCTACCCTCCACGAGCAGTACTTC. This chain uses TRBV27 with TRBJ2-7; D is uncertain. The CDR3 consists of 12 residues. The V end lost 4 bases, the J end lost 5 bases, and 9 bases lay between the germline ends. CDR1 is MNHEY and CDR2 is SMNVEV in the germline V gene (reference sequence).